The rows below give T cell receptor beta chains drawn from one sample of a study of blood T cell repertoires in COVID-19. Here immunoSEQ multiplex PCR was the method, and the copy in TCRdb shows in-frame clones only, minus some. The table has around 210,000 clones, around four fifths seen once. Sequences were obtained from peripheral blood. These receptors all stem from a man in his 60s with COVID-19, enrolled during active disease. Both conserved end residues are part of each CDR3. The D gene is left open where the match is weak. Clone size is given for some rows only: seen once, a few or many times, or a class if the clone is expanded.

TRBJ1-2 | TRBV4-3 | . | . | TGCGCCAGCAGCCCACGGACTTTCTCAAACTATAGCTACACCTTC | CASSPRTFSNYSYTF
TRBJ2-3 | TRBV7-9 | once | . | TGTGCCAGCAGCTTCTTCGTCATGAGGGGCACAGATACGCAGTATTTT | CASSFFVMRGTDTQYF
TRBJ2-1 | TRBV19 | . | TRBD2 | TGTGCCAGTAGGTCTGCCGGACTAGCGGGATCTGAGCAGTTCTTC | CASRSAGLAGSEQFF
TRBJ2-1 | TRBV18 | . | TRBD1 | TGTGCCAGCTCACCACCGTCCGGACAGGGGTGGAATGAGCAGTTCTTC | CASSPPSGQGWNEQFF
TRBJ1-2 | TRBV30 | . | TRBD1 | TGTGCCTACGTGGGACAGGGCTTTTGGAATGGCTACACCTTC | CAYVGQGFWNGYTF
TRBJ1-1 | TRBV27 | . | . | TGTGCCAGCAGTTTTGCCGGGAACACTGAAGCTTTCTTT | CASSFAGNTEAFF
TRBJ2-2 | TRBV5-1 | . | TRBD2 | TGCGCCAGCAGCCCCGAGCTAGCGGGGCTCACCGGGGAGCTGTTTTTT | CASSPELAGLTGELFF
TRBJ1-6 | TRBV11-3 | . | TRBD1 | TGTGCCAGCAGTTCAGGGGGCAGAGATTCACCCCTCCACTTT | CASSSGGRDSPLHF
TRBJ1-2 | TRBV5-4 | . | . | TGTGCCAGCAGCTTATCAGGGCTTGGTGGCTACACCTTC | CASSLSGLGGYTF
TRBJ1-3 | TRBV11-2 | . | . | TGTGCCAGCAGCTTGGGCGGGACTCCGGCTGGAAACACCATATATTTT | CASSLGGTPAGNTIYF
TRBJ1-4 | TRBV5-1 | . | . | TGCGCCAGCAGCTTTACAGGTGATGAAAAACTGTTTTTT | CASSFTGDEKLFF
TRBJ2-3 | TRBV7-2 | . | . | TGTGCCAGCAGCTTGCTGGGGGCTGGCACAGATACGCAGTATTTT | CASSLLGAGTDTQYF
TRBJ1-5 | TRBV6-5 | . | . | TGTGCCAGCAGTAGTCGAGGAGGCAATCAGCCCCAGCATTTT | CASSSRGGNQPQHF
TRBJ1-2 | TRBV29-1 | . | TRBD1 | TGCAGCGCCGAGCCGGGACAGCTGGGTGGCTACACCTTC | CSAEPGQLGGYTF
TRBJ1-1 | TRBV10-1 | . | TRBD1 | TGCGCCAGCAGTGAGTCGCCAGGGGGCTGGACTGAAGCTTTCTTT | CASSESPGGWTEAFF
TRBJ2-5 | TRBV11-1 | once | TRBD2 | TGTGCCAGCAGCTTTTCCGGGACTAGCGAAAAAGAGACCCAGTACTTC | CASSFSGTSEKETQYF
TRBJ1-2 | TRBV9 | . | . | TGTGCCAGCAGCGTAGCTACTGGGGACAGCTACACCTTC | CASSVATGDSYTF
TRBJ2-1 | TRBV27 | . | TRBD2 | TGTGCCAGCAGTTACGGGAGGGATTTCGGCAATGAGCAGTTCTTC | CASSYGRDFGNEQFF
TRBJ2-6 | TRBV11-1 | . | . | TGTGCCAGCAGCTTAGTTCCGGGAGCTGGGGCCAACGTCCTGACTTTC | CASSLVPGAGANVLTF
TRBJ1-1 | TRBV6-2/TRBV6-3 | . | TRBD1 | TGTGCCAGCAGCGGGACAGACCGTCACACTGAAGCTTTCTTT | CASSGTDRHTEAFF
TRBJ2-7 | TRBV11-2 | . | . | TGTGCCAGCAGCTCACACACCTACGAGCAGTACTTC | CASSSHTYEQYF
TRBJ1-4 | TRBV19 | . | . | TGTGCCAGTAGTACCTCAACAGCTTCAACTAATGAAAAACTGTTTTTT | CASSTSTASTNEKLFF
TRBJ1-3 | TRBV11-2 | . | . | TGTGCCAGCAGCCCCCGGGGTAACGCCATATATTTT | CASSPRGNAIYF
TRBJ2-5 | TRBV19 | few | . | TGTGCCAGTAGTATAGGTTCGGACAGTAGGAAGACCCAGTACTTC | CASSIGSDSRKTQYF
TRBJ1-2 | TRBV7-9 | few | . | TGTGCCAGCAGCTCGGACAGCTATGGCTACACCTTC | CASSSDSYGYTF
TRBJ1-2 | TRBV19 | . | . | TGTGCCAGTAGTAAAGAGGTGGGCGGCTACACCTTC | CASSKEVGGYTF
TRBJ2-7 | TRBV7-9 | . | . | TGTGCCAGCAGCTTATTTCGACTCGAGCAGTACTTC | CASSLFRLEQYF
TRBJ1-5 | TRBV28 | . | . | TGTGCCAGCACTCTAAGGGGGAGCAATCAGCCCCAGCATTTT | CASTLRGSNQPQHF
TRBJ1-1 | TRBV19 | . | . | TGTGCCAGTAGTCCCAGGTCCCCAGGCAAGACTGAAGCTTTCTTT | CASSPRSPGKTEAFF
TRBJ1-1 | TRBV19 | . | . | TGTGCCAGTAGTATCCAGGGGCTTGATGACACTGAAGCTTTCTTT | CASSIQGLDDTEAFF
TRBJ1-1 | TRBV5-4 | . | . | TGTGCCAGCAGCCAGGGACTGGTGGCCGTGGGCACTGAAGCTTTCTTT | CASSQGLVAVGTEAFF
TRBJ1-5 | TRBV2 | . | . | TGTGCCAGCAGTGAATCCCTCGGGCCCCAGCATTTT | CASSESLGPQHF
TRBJ2-3 | TRBV9 | . | TRBD1 | TGTGCCAGCAGCGCCAGACAGGGAAGGGCAGATACGCAGTATTTT | CASSARQGRADTQYF
TRBJ2-2 | TRBV25-1 | . | . | TGTGCCAGCAGTGAATCGGGGACTAACACCGGGGAGCTGTTTTTT | CASSESGTNTGELFF
TRBJ1-3 | TRBV6-6 | . | . | TGTGCCAGCAGTCGGGACACTCGCTCTGGAAACACCATATATTTT | CASSRDTRSGNTIYF
TRBJ2-2 | TRBV6-5 | . | TRBD1 | TGTGCCAGCAGTCGACAGGGGGCTAACGGGGAGCTGTTTTTT | CASSRQGANGELFF
TRBJ2-7 | TRBV3-1/TRBV3-2 | . | TRBD1 | TGTGCCAGCAGCTTTCCCCGGGACAGGGGGCTATACGAGCAGTACTTC | CASSFPRDRGLYEQYF
TRBJ1-4 | TRBV6-1 | . | . | TGTGCCAGCAGTGAATCCAGGGCAACTAATGAAAAACTGTTTTTT | CASSESRATNEKLFF
TRBJ1-2 | TRBV5-6 | . | TRBD1 | TGTGCCAGCAGCTTACAGGGGGCTAACTATGGCTACACCTTC | CASSLQGANYGYTF
TRBJ1-1 | TRBV5-1 | . | . | TGCGCCAGCAGCTTTTTGCTGCAAGGGAGGGCTGAAGCTTTCTTT | CASSFLLQGRAEAFF
TRBJ1-2 | TRBV5-1 | . | . | TGCGCCAGCAGCTTGGCCAGGGAGGATGGCTACACCTTC | CASSLAREDGYTF
TRBJ2-7 | TRBV27 | . | TRBD1 | TGTGCCAGCAGTTTATTCGGCCGGGACAGGGTCTACGAGCAGTACTTC | CASSLFGRDRVYEQYF
TRBJ2-7 | TRBV7-3 | . | TRBD1 | TGTGCCAGCAGCTTAATGGGGACAGGGGCCACCTACGAGCAGTACTTC | CASSLMGTGATYEQYF
TRBJ2-3 | TRBV28 | . | TRBD2 | TGTGCCAGCAGTTTACTGACTAGCAGAGATACGCAGTATTTT | CASSLLTSRDTQYF
TRBJ2-1 | TRBV12-3/TRBV12-4 | . | TRBD1 | TGTGCCAGCAGCAACAACAGGGGTGGTGAGCAGTTCTTC | CASSNNRGGEQFF
TRBJ1-3 | TRBV5-1 | . | . | TGCGCCAGCAGCTTAGGCGACAGTAACTCTGGAAACACCATATATTTT | CASSLGDSNSGNTIYF
TRBJ1-1 | TRBV18 | . | . | TGTGCCAGCTCACCCGGAGCGGTGAACACTGAAGCTTTCTTT | CASSPGAVNTEAFF
TRBJ1-5 | TRBV30 | . | . | TGTGCCTGGAGCGCCGCGGGGGGTAGTTGGAATCAGCCCCAGCATTTT | CAWSAAGGSWNQPQHF
TRBJ2-7 | TRBV25-1 | . | . | TGTGCCAGCAGGGGATACAGGGCCTACGAGCAGTACTTC | CASRGYRAYEQYF
TRBJ2-1 | TRBV12-5 | . | TRBD1 | TGTGCTAGTGGTTTAGGACAGGGCTCCTACAATGAGCAGTTCTTC | CASGLGQGSYNEQFF
TRBJ1-6 | TRBV4-2 | . | . | TGTGCCAGCAGCCAATTTGCAGCGGCGGATTCACCCCTCCACTTT | CASSQFAAADSPLHF
TRBJ1-1 | TRBV18 | . | TRBD1 | TGTGCCAGCTCACTCTCGACAGGGTTGGACACTGAAGCTTTCTTT | CASSLSTGLDTEAFF
TRBJ2-1 | TRBV5-1 | few | . | TGCGCCAGCAGCCCTTCGCAGCGCAGCTCCTACAATGAGCAGTTCTTC | CASSPSQRSSYNEQFF
TRBJ2-1 | TRBV10-3 | . | TRBD2 | TGTGCCATCAGTGATCCCGGGAGGGGCTTTAATGAGCAGTTCTTC | CAISDPGRGFNEQFF
TRBJ1-2 | TRBV3-1/TRBV3-2 | . | . | TGTGCCAGCAGCCATTCGCGAGGCTGTGGCTACACCTTC | CASSHSRGCGYTF
TRBJ1-1 | TRBV28 | . | . | TGTGCCAGCAGTTATAGAGTGAACACTGAAGCTTTCTTT | CASSYRVNTEAFF
TRBJ2-1 | TRBV10-3 | . | TRBD2 | TGTGCCTCAACCCCTAGCGGGGGACGCAATGAGCAGTTCTTC | CASTPSGGRNEQFF
TRBJ1-2 | TRBV7-2 | . | TRBD1 | TGTGCCAGCAGCTCCCCGGGGGCGGGACAGGGGGCGCAGGGCTATGGCTACACCTTC | CASSSPGAGQGAQGYGYTF
TRBJ1-3 | TRBV7-2 | few | . | TGTGCCAGCAGCCCAGTCGGGAGGGGGACCTCTGGAAACACCATATATTTT | CASSPVGRGTSGNTIYF
TRBJ1-5 | TRBV9 | . | TRBD1 | TGTGCCAGCAGCGCCGGGACAGTAAGCAATCAGCCCCAGCATTTT | CASSAGTVSNQPQHF